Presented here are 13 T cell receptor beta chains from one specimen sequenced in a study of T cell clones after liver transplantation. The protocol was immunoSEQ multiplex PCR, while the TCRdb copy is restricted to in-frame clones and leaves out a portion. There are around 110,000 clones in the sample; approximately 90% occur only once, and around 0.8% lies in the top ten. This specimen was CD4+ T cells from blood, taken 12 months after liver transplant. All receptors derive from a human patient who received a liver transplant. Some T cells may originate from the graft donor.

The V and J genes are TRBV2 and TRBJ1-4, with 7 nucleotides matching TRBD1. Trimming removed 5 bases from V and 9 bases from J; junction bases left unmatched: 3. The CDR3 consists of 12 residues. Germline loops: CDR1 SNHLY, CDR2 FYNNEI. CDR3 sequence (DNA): TGTGCCAGCAGTATACAGGGGAAAAAACTGTTTTTT. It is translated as CASSIQGKKLFF.

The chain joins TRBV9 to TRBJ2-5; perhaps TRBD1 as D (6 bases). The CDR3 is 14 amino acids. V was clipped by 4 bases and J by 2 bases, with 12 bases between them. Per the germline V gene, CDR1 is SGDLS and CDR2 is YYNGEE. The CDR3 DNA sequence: TGTGCCAGCAGCATAACGGGGACACAAGAGACCCAGTACTTC. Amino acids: CASSITGTQETQYF. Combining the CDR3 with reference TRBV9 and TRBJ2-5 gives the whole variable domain DSGVTQTPKHLITATGQRVTLRCSPRSGDLSVYWYQQSLDQGLQFLIQYYNGEERAKGNILERFSAQQFPDLHSELNLSSLELGDSALYFCASSITGTQETQYFGPGTRLLVL.

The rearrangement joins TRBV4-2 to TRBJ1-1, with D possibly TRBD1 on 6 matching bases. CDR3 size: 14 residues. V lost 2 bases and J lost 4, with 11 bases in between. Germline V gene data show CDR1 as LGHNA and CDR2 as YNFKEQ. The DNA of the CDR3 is TGTGCCAGCAGCCAACCTACAGGGACCACTGAAGCTTTCTTT. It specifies CASSQPTGTTEAFF.

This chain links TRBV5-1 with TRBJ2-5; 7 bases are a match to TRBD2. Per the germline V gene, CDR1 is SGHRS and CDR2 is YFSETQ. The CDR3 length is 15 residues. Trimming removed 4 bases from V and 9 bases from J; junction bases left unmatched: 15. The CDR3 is CASSREPAGPGAQYF. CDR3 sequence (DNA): TGCGCCAGCAGCCGCGAGCCAGCGGGACCAGGAGCCCAGTACTTC.

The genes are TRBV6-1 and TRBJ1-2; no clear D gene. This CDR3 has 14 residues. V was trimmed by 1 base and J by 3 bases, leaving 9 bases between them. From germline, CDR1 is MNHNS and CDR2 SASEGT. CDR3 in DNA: TGTGCCAGCAGTGAAGGAGAAGAATACTATGGCTACACCTTC. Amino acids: CASSEGEEYYGYTF.

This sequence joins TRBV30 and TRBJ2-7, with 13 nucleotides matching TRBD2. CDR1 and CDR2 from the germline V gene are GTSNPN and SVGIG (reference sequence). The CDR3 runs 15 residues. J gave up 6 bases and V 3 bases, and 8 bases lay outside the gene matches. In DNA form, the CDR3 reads TGTGCCTGGAGCACCGGACTAGCGGGAGTATCCGAGCAGTACTTC. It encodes CAWSTGLAGVSEQYF.

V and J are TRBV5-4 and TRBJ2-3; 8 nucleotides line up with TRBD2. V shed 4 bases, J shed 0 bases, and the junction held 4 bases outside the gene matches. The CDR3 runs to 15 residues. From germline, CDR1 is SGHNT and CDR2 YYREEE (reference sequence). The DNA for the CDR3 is TGTGCCAGCAGCCGAAGCGGGAGTAGCACAGATACGCAGTATTTT. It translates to CASSRSGSSTDTQYF.

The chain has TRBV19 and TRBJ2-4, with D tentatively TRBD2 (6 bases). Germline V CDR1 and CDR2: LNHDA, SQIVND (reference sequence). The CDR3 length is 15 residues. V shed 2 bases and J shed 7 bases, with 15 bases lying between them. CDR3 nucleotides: TGTGCCAGTAGTATAAACCCGCGGGATCGGAACATTCAGTACTTC. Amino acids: CASSINPRDRNIQYF.

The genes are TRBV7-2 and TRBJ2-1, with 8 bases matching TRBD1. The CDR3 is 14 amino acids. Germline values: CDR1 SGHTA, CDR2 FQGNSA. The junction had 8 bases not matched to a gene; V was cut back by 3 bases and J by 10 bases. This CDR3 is CASSFGQGRGEQFF. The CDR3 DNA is TGTGCCAGCAGCTTCGGACAGGGAAGAGGGGAGCAGTTCTTC.

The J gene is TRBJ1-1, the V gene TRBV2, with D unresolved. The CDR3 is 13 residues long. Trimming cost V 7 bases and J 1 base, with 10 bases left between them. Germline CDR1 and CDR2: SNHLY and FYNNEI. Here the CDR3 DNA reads TGTGCCAGCAAAAAGGGCTCGAACACTGAAGCTTTCTTT. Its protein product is CASKKGSNTEAFF.

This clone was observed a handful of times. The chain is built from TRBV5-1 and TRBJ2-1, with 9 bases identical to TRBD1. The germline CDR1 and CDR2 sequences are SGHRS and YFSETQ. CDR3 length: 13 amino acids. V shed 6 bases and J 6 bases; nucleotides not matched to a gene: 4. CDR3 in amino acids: CASNLQGANEQFF. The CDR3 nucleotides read TGCGCCAGCAATTTACAGGGGGCCAATGAGCAGTTCTTC.

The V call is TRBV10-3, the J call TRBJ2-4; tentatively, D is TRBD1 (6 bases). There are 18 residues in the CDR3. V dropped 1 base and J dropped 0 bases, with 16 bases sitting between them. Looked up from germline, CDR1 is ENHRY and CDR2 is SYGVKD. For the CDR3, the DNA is TGTGCCATCAGTGAGTACGGCAGGGGCTCGGTAGCCAAAAACATTCAGTACTTC. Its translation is CAISEYGRGSVAKNIQYF.

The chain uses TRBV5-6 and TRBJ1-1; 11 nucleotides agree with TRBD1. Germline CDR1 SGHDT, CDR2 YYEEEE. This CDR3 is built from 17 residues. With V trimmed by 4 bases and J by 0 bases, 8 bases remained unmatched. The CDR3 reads CASSDGQGAVLNTEAFF. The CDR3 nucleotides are TGTGCCAGCAGCGACGGACAGGGGGCGGTTTTGAACACTGAAGCTTTCTTT. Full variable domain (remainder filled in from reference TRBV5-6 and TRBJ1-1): DAGVTQSPTHLIKTRGQQVTLRCSPKSGHDTVSWYQQALGQGPQFIFQYYEEEERQRGNFPDRFSGHQFPNYSSELNVNALLLGDSALYLCASSDGQGAVLNTEAFFGQGTRLTVV.